The 28 T cell receptor beta chains below come from one sample, sequenced in a study of T cell repertoires in cytomegalovirus infection. TCRdb reprocessed the reads with MiXCR, giving one entry per CDR3 protein. The sample shows around 900,000 distinct CDR3 sequences, about a third of them seen only once. For these receptors, no antigen is known. Specimen: cultured CD8+ T cells from PBMCs, collected from culture after CMV antigen stimulation. These receptors were obtained from a human donor in good health (CMV status not recorded). Some clones in this sample may be carry-over from other donors' samples.

Only a few counts were recorded for this clonotype. The chain uses TRBV6-1 and TRBJ1-5, with no clear D. The germline gives CDR1 MNHNS, CDR2 SASEGT. Trimming left V 2 bases short and J 4 bases short, with 12 bases between. CDR3 length equals 15 residues. The DNA of the CDR3 is TGTGCCAGCAGTGAATATATAACAGCAAATCAGCCCCAGCATTTT. Protein: CASSEYITANQPQHF.

CDR3 sequence: CASSPGQGPNEQFF. CDR3 in DNA: TGTGCCAGCAGTCCGGGACAGGGGCCCAATGAGCAGTTCTTC. The chain employs TRBV6-5 and TRBJ2-1, with TRBD1 identical over 10 bases. Germline loops: CDR1 MNHEY, CDR2 SVGAGI. There are 14 residues in the CDR3. Trimming removed 5 bases from V and 6 bases from J; junction bases left unmatched: 4.

As regards this clonotype: The conserved phenylalanine or tryptophan is not found at the CDR3 terminus, so this likely reflects a read error. This chain connects TRBV7-6 to TRBJ2-7; D is unclear. Between the trimmed V and J ends, which lost 4 bases and 3 bases, there was a span of 10 bases. The CDR3 contains 13 residues. Germline CDR1 and CDR2: SGHVS and FNYEAQ. The CDR3 region is CASSSGWLYEQYS. CDR3 DNA sequence: TGTGCCAGCAGCTCCGGTTGGCTCTACGAGCAGTACTCC.

This chain links TRBV4-3 with TRBJ2-1; perhaps D is TRBD1 or TRBD2 (6 bases each). This CDR3 has 15 amino acids. Germline lookup yields CDR1 LGHNA and CDR2 YSLEER. V gave up 3 bases and J gave up 1 base, with 10 bases separating them. This CDR3 is CASSQVGGSYNEQFF. The CDR3 DNA follows: TGCGCCAGCAGCCAGGTAGGGGGGTCCTACAATGAGCAGTTCTTC.

About this clonotype itself: One end of the junction varies from germline; a read error may be responsible. CDR3 coding DNA: TGTGTCAGCAGTAGCCGAGGGGGTCCTAGCACAGATACGCAGTATTTT. Its translation: CVSSSRGGPSTDTQYF. This chain uses TRBV28 with TRBJ2-3; a weak D match, TRBD1 (6 bases). This CDR3 contains 16 residues. The germline V gene has CDR1 MDHEN and CDR2 SYDVKM.

V and J are TRBV12-3 or TRBV12-4 and TRBJ2-3; the D call may be TRBD1 or TRBD2 (5 bases each). The CDR3 contains 15 residues. Trimming shortened V by 2 bases and J by 2 bases, and 11 bases separated the two germline ends. The CDR3 region has the DNA TGTGCCAGCAGTTTATCTGAGGGGACCACAGATACGCAGTATTTT. Protein: CASSLSEGTTDTQYF.

The V and J genes are TRBV6-5 and TRBJ2-2; TRBD1 matches at 7 bases. The germline V gene has CDR1 MNHEY and CDR2 SVGAGI. CDR3 length: 14 residues. V gave up 6 bases and J gave up 4 bases; unmatched junction bases: 5. The CDR3 bases are TGTGCCAGCAGCCCACAGGGGTTCACCGGGGAGCTGTTTTTT. This gives the protein CASSPQGFTGELFF.

This chain connects TRBV7-9 to TRBJ2-1; D gene ambiguous. Germline CDR1 SEHNR, CDR2 FQNEAQ (reference sequence). The V end lost 7 bases, the J end lost 6 bases, and 22 bases lay between the germline ends. This CDR3 has 16 residues. The CDR3 here is CASNPLAGDWGNEQFF. As DNA, the CDR3 is TGTGCCAGCAACCCCCTGGCAGGAGACTGGGGCAATGAGCAGTTCTTC.

The V call is TRBV5-4, the J call TRBJ2-7, with TRBD1 as a possible D gene (5 bases). Germline CDR1 is SGHNT and CDR2 is YYREEE (reference sequence). Trimming removed 0 bases at V and 5 bases at J, with 12 bases between. This CDR3 contains 14 residues. CDR3 loop: CASSLDALGDEQYF. As DNA, the CDR3 is TGTGCCAGCAGCTTGGATGCGTTAGGGGACGAGCAGTACTTC.

The V call is TRBV2, the J call TRBJ2-2; no firm D call. CDR3 length: 12 residues. CDR1 SNHLY and CDR2 FYNNEI come from the germline V gene. Trimming took off 10 bases at V and 0 bases at J, with 6 bases between the two ends. This CDR3 reads CATNTNTGELFF. CDR3 coding DNA: TGTGCCACTAACACGAACACCGGGGAGCTGTTTTTT.

This clonotype appeared many times. V is TRBV7-2 and J is TRBJ2-3, with D possibly being TRBD1 (5 bases). This CDR3 comprises 16 residues. The V and J ends lost 0 bases and 1 base respectively, with 11 bases between them. Germline V gene data show CDR1 as SGHTA and CDR2 as FQGNSA. DNA for the CDR3: TGTGCCAGCAGCTTAGCCAGGGTGCACGGCACAGATACGCAGTATTTT. This translates into CASSLARVHGTDTQYF.

This chain joins TRBV10-2 and TRBJ2-1; 11 bases align to TRBD2. The CDR3 is 14 residues long. The V gene's germline CDR1 is WSHSY and CDR2 SAAADI. The V gene end was trimmed by 8 bases and the J gene end by 6 bases; junction bases not matched to a gene: 6. This CDR3 is CASLGLAASNEQFF. The CDR3, as DNA: TGCGCCAGCCTGGGACTAGCGGCAAGCAATGAGCAGTTCTTC.

The chain recombines TRBV7-6 with TRBJ1-6; D might be TRBD1 (6 bases). Trimming cost V 5 bases and J 9 bases, with 17 bases left between them. Germline V gives CDR1 SGHVS, CDR2 FNYEAQ. The CDR3 length is 15 residues. CDR3 in amino acids: CASSTTGRTGSPLHF. Here the CDR3 DNA reads TGTGCCAGCAGCACCACAGGGAGGACTGGTTCACCCCTCCACTTT.

The rearrangement uses TRBV2 and TRBJ2-2; no firm D call. CDR1 is SNHLY and CDR2 is FYNNEI in the germline V gene. The CDR3 has 15 amino acids. Trimming pared 0 bases from V and 4 bases from J, leaving 9 bases between. CDR3 sequence reads: CASSEARQRTGELFF. For the CDR3, the DNA is TGTGCCAGCAGTGAAGCGCGGCAGCGCACCGGGGAGCTGTTTTTT.

The genes are TRBV7-9 and TRBJ2-1; the D is unclear. Germline V gene sequence: CDR1 SEHNR, CDR2 FQNEAQ (reference sequence). V gave up 4 bases and J gave up 0 bases, with 16 bases separating them. The CDR3 runs to 17 residues. CDR3 protein: CASSSPTEANSYNEQFF. For the CDR3, the DNA is TGTGCCAGCAGCTCCCCCACAGAGGCCAACTCCTACAATGAGCAGTTCTTC.

This clonotype was counted ten times or more. The chain couples TRBV7-6 to TRBJ2-7; D is unresolved. The CDR3 length is 15 residues. CDR1 SGHVS and CDR2 FNYEAQ come from the germline V gene. V lost 9 bases and J lost 0, with 18 bases in between. CDR3 DNA: TGTGCCAGTACCCCCCTGAGGACGGACTCCTACGAGCAGTACTTC. Translating gives CASTPLRTDSYEQYF. Variable domain in full (rest from reference TRBV7-6 and TRBJ2-7): GAGVSQSPRYKVTKRGQDVALRCDPISGHVSLYWYRQALGQGPEFLTYFNYEAQQDKSGLPNDRFSAERPEGSISTLTIQRTEQRDSAMYRCASTPLRTDSYEQYFGPGTRLTVT.

This clonotype showed up just a few times. The gene calls are TRBV15 and TRBJ1-2; D is possibly TRBD1 (6 bases). The germline CDR1 and CDR2 sequences are LNHNV and YYDKDF (reference sequence). This CDR3 has 16 amino acids. Trimming took off 5 bases at V and 4 bases at J, with 20 bases between the two ends. In DNA form, the CDR3 reads TGTGCCACCAGCCCAACCCGGGACACGAACGTCTATGGCTACACCTTC. This gives the protein CATSPTRDTNVYGYTF.

V gene TRBV19 combines with J gene TRBJ2-2; TRBD2 agrees at 7 bases. Germline lookup yields CDR1 LNHDA and CDR2 SQIVND (reference sequence). The CDR3 consists of 15 residues. The trim removed 10 bases at V and 5 bases at J, leaving 13 bases unmatched. The CDR3 sequence is CAIGGVGLGTGELFF. The CDR3 nucleotides read TGTGCCATTGGCGGGGTAGGACTAGGGACCGGGGAGCTGTTTTTT.

This chain links TRBV9 with TRBJ2-3; the D gene is possibly TRBD1 (5 bases). V gave up 0 bases and J gave up 4 bases, with 12 bases separating them. This CDR3 region has 15 residues. Germline CDR1 SGDLS, CDR2 YYNGEE. In DNA, the CDR3 is TGTGCCAGCAGCGTAGCCAGTAGGGGTGCAGATACGCAGTATTTT. Amino acids: CASSVASRGADTQYF.

This clonotype was picked up a small number of times. CDR3 protein: CASNLQGASEQFF. CDR3 nucleotide sequence: TGTGCCAGCAATTTACAGGGGGCGAGTGAGCAGTTCTTC. The chain is built from TRBV6-6 and TRBJ2-1; 9 bases map to TRBD1. In germline, CDR1 is MNHNY, CDR2 SVGAGI (reference sequence). The CDR3 is 13 residues long. V shed 7 bases, J shed 9 bases, and the junction held 7 bases outside the gene matches.

The chain combines TRBV6-1 with TRBJ2-2, with unresolved D. CDR1 MNHNS and CDR2 SASEGT come from the germline V gene. The CDR3 spans 16 residues. V was shortened by 3 bases and J by 1 base, with 12 bases between the two germline ends. CDR3: CASSEGYQMNTGELFF. CDR3 nucleotide sequence: TGTGCCAGCAGTGAGGGCTACCAAATGAACACCGGGGAGCTGTTTTTT.

The J gene is TRBJ2-1, the V gene TRBV7-3, with 9 positions matching TRBD2. CDR1 is SGHTA, CDR2 FQGTGA, per germline. This CDR3 is 15 amino acids long. With 5 bases clipped from V and 5 bases from J, the junction kept 7 bases outside the gene matches. The CDR3 DNA follows: TGTGCCAGCAGCCAAGGCGGGGGGGCGCACAATGAGCAGTTCTTC. Translation: CASSQGGGAHNEQFF.

This chain joins TRBV7-3 and TRBJ2-5; 9 positions match TRBD2. The CDR3 totals 16 residues. With 4 bases clipped from V and 2 bases from J, the junction kept 8 bases outside the gene matches. Germline V CDR1 and CDR2: SGHTA, FQGTGA. For the CDR3, the DNA is TGTGCCAGCAGCTCAGTACAGCGGGGGGAACAAGAGACCCAGTACTTC. This codes for CASSSVQRGEQETQYF.

CDR3 in amino acids: CASSNFGTGVHEQYF. The CDR3, as DNA: TGTGCCAGCAGTAACTTCGGGACAGGGGTCCACGAGCAGTACTTC. This chain uses TRBV6-6 with TRBJ2-7, with 10 positions matching TRBD1. V lost 5 bases, J lost 5 bases, and 9 bases stayed unmatched. Germline V CDR1 and CDR2: MNHNY, SVGAGI (reference sequence). The CDR3 has 15 amino acids.

The chain has TRBV27 and TRBJ1-2; unclear D gene. The V end was cut by 4 bases, the J end by 5 bases, with 14 bases between. Germline V gives CDR1 MNHEY, CDR2 SMNVEV (reference sequence). The CDR3 extends over 14 amino acids. CDR3 nucleotides: TGTGCCAGCAGTTCCCTATTAAAGAATTATGGCTACACCTTC. It translates to CASSSLLKNYGYTF.

Ten or more counts support this clonotype. The chain combines TRBV11-2 with TRBJ2-5, with D hard to call. The CDR3 spans 17 residues. V was pared by 5 bases and J by 2 bases, with 21 bases between. Per germline, CDR1 SGHAT and CDR2 FQNNGV. The CDR3 DNA follows: TGTGCCAGCAGCCTAACCTCTAGAATAGTTGGTCAAGAGACCCAGTACTTC. This encodes CASSLTSRIVGQETQYF.

V is TRBV6-6 and J is TRBJ1-1; no clear D gene. Germline assignment: CDR1 MNHNY and CDR2 SVGAGI (reference sequence). Trimming took 2 bases from V and 5 from J, leaving 21 bases between them. The CDR3 totals 17 residues. This CDR3 reads CASSYISLKGQQTEAFF. Here the CDR3 DNA reads TGTGCCAGCAGTTACATATCTTTGAAGGGCCAACAAACTGAAGCTTTCTTT.

This clonotype was found a few times. The V call is TRBV7-9, the J call TRBJ2-6; D perhaps matches TRBD1 (6 bases). CDR3 length: 14 amino acids. Germline loops: CDR1 SEHNR, CDR2 FQNEAQ (reference sequence). The V and J ends lost 6 bases and 0 bases respectively, with 6 bases between them. The DNA of the CDR3 is TGTGCCAGCAGACAGGGCTCTGGGGCCAACGTCCTGACTTTC. Protein sequence: CASRQGSGANVLTF.